This TCR beta chain is drawn from a study of cytomegalovirus exposure and HLA in healthy donors. Study in general: HLA-typed donors were the source of around 85 million unique TCRs held in an early data release.

Amplification used 60 Vbeta primers and 13 Jbeta primers. The assay was immunoSEQ multiplex PCR, and TCRdb's table has in-frame clones only and misses some. The table lists about 160,000 clones, 80% to 90% of them singletons. CDR1 and CDR2 (germline): SQVTM, ANQGSEA. V gave up 7 bases and J gave up 10 bases, with 13 bases separating them. CDR3 length: 10 amino acids. Study-wide findings and caveats: A missense DCLRE1C variant was associated with V- and J-gene trimming of TCR beta chains in a later analysis, and an independent cohort replicated the association. Presence/absence analyses treated sequencing depth as roughly uniform across donors. Reported performance of the classifier showed diagnosis of cytomegalovirus status with high specificity and sensitivity.

This clone appeared a few times. The antigen remains unidentified. Material for sequencing was PBMCs. The rearrangement uses TRBV29-1 and TRBJ1-1; no clear D gene. This receptor was identified in a man over 45 in good health and CMV-seropositive. CDR3 residues: CSADPGVAFF. The CDR3 nucleotides read TGCAGCGCCGACCCCGGGGTAGCTTTCTTT.